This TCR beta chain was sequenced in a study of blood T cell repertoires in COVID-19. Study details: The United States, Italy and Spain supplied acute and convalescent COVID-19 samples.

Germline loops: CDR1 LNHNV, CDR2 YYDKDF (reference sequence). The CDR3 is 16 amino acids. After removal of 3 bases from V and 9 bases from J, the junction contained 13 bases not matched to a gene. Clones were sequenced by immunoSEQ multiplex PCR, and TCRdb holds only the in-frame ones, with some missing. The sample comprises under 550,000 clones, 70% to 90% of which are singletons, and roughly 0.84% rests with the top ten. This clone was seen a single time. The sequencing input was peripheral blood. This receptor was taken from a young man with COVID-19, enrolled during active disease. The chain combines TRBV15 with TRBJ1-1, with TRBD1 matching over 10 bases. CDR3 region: CATSRTELGTGVKAFF. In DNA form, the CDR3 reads TGTGCCACCAGCAGGACAGAATTGGGGACAGGGGTTAAAGCTTTCTTT.